What follows is one TCR beta chain and its context. As yet, its antigen is unknown. TCR cDNA, made by 5'RACE template switching, carried an added universal primer site and UMIs. One entry per CDR3 protein results from TCRdb running MiXCR on the 5' RACE reads. The table has about 320,000 distinct CDR3 sequences, around 4.5% seen once. The CDR3 is made up of 17 amino acids. The V end lost 1 base, the J end lost 9 bases, and 19 bases lay between the germline ends. CDR1 and CDR2 from the germline V gene are MNHEY and SVGEGT. The sample belongs to a study of T cells after yellow fever vaccination. Study information: SMART-Seq v4 Ultra Low Input prepared libraries from low-cell fractions.

Study-level points and caveats: The study re-detected most primary-vaccination clones after the booster (around 96% CD4, just over 85% CD8). Contamination by abundant bulk-population clonotypes could be present in FACS-sorted repertoires.

The sample was PBMCs, taken 15 days after the yellow fever booster vaccination. The rearrangement links TRBV6-2 or TRBV6-3 to TRBJ1-6; maybe TRBD1 (5 bases). This receptor was taken from a man aged 18 to 35 who received the YFV17D yellow fever vaccine. The CDR3 spells CASSYWGDRLGGSPLHF. DNA of the CDR3: TGTGCCAGCAGTTACTGGGGGGACCGACTGGGTGGTTCACCCCTCCACTTT.